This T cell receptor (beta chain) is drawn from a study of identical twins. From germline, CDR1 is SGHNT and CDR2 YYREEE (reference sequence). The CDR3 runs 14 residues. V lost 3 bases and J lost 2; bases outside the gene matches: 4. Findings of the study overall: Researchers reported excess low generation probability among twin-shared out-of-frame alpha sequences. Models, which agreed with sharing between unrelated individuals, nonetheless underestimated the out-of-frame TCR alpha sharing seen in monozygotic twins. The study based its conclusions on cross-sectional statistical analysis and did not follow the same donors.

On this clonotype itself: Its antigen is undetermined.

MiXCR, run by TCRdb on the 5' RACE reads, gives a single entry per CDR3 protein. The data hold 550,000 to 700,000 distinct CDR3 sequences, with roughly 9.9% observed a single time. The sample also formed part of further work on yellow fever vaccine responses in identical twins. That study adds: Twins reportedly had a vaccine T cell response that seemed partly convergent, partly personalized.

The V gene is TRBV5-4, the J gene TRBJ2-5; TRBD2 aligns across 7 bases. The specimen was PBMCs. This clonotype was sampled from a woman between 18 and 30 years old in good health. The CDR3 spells CASSSQRGQETQYF. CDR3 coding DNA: TGTGCCAGCAGCTCCCAGCGGGGTCAAGAGACCCAGTACTTC.